The T cell receptor (beta chain) described here comes from a study of T cells in Graves' hyperthyroidism and ophthalmopathy. Study observations and caveats: Clonotypes that were expanded in thyroid above 0.001 mostly appeared in blood too. A model of 13 V-J pairs discriminated ophthalmopathy from stable hyperthyroidism.

RNA transcripts were the template for amplifying TCR beta CDR3 regions. Primed by the HTBI set, a first-round RT-PCR was run on the TCR CDR3. TCRdb redid the calling of the multiplex PCR reads with MiXCR, one entry per CDR3 protein. The sample contains about 250,000 distinct CDR3 sequences, approximately 25% of which appear only once. The study excluded patients with uncontrolled infection, other autoimmune disease, pregnancy or lactation. This clonotype was found a few times. Its specificity is not known. The source material was blood. This sequence originates from a woman aged 40 to 50 with Graves' ophthalmopathy.

The CDR3 here is CASSYTDRAFGTQYF. The CDR3 coding sequence is TGTGCCAGCAGTTACACCGACAGGGCATTTGGGACCCAGTACTTC. The chain combines TRBV6-5 with TRBJ2-5, with 7 bases aligning to TRBD1. Looked up from germline, CDR1 is MNHEY and CDR2 is SVGAGI. This CDR3 is 15 amino acids long. V trimming: 2 bases; J trimming: 7 bases; junction bases outside the gene matches: 10.